The clone carrying this T cell receptor (beta chain) was found a few times. The data derive from a study of T cell repertoires in cytomegalovirus infection. TCRdb re-analysed the reads in MiXCR, keeping a single row per CDR3 protein. The table shows 200,000 to 300,000 distinct CDR3 sequences, with around 9% occurring only once. Sequencing input: PBMCs. The sequence was collected from a human donor in good health (CMV status not recorded). Some clones in this sample may be carry-over from other donors' samples.

CDR3 coding DNA: TGCAGTGCTAGAGATGATGGATCCCCCCTAGTCACAGATACGCAGTATTTT. It encodes CSARDDGSPLVTDTQYF. The chain recombines TRBV20-1 with TRBJ2-3; D not certain. The germline CDR1 and CDR2 sequences are DFQATT and SNEGSKA (reference sequence). The CDR3 sequence is 17 residues long. V was shortened by 0 bases and J by 2 bases, with 18 bases between the two germline ends.